This TCR beta chain was recorded in a study of blood T cell repertoires in COVID-19. Participants came from roughly 24 US areas, aged roughly 18 to 89 years. All recovered Cohort 3 donors got two negative PCRs, got clearance, or saw symptom resolution. How the authors handled the data: Reference gene primer amplification gave nucleated cell count estimates. The data were produced by immunoSEQ multiplex PCR, yet TCRdb's version contains in-frame clones alone and is incomplete. V and J calls and clone size are as listed in that table; D and trimming were resolved from the DNA. Of around 330,000 clones listed, roughly 86% are singletons. Germline V gene lookup returns CDR1 LGHNA and CDR2 YSLEER. V lost 2 bases and J lost 6; bases outside the gene matches: 17. The CDR3 extends over 18 amino acids.

The chain joins TRBV4-3 to TRBJ1-1; 8 nucleotides match TRBD1. The clonotype originates from a woman aged 18-30 years who had recovered from COVID-19. The specimen sequenced was PBMCs or T cells enriched from blood (not recorded which). Here the CDR3 DNA reads TGCGCCAGCAGCCAAACCCCCCTGGGGACAGGCCCCAGGGCTGAAGCTTTCTTT. It encodes CASSQTPLGTGPRAEAFF.